Shown below are 31 T cell receptor beta chains from a single sample sequenced in a study of ipilimumab plus nivolumab after autologous stem cell transplantation. The assay was immunoSEQ multiplex PCR, and TCRdb's table has in-frame clones only and misses some. The sample records some 44,000 clones, 70% to 90% being singletons. Sequenced material: PBMCs, taken in a trial of ipilimumab plus nivolumab as post-transplant consolidation. The receptors here all came from a male donor with multiple myeloma.

The chain has TRBV11-2 and TRBJ2-1, with no clear D. V lost 5 bases and J 4 bases, leaving 6 bases between the germline ends. The CDR3 runs to 12 residues. Germline values: CDR1 SGHAT, CDR2 FQNNGV. The CDR3 loop is CASSRGYNEQFF. The CDR3 DNA reads TGTGCCAGCAGCCGCGGTTACAATGAGCAGTTCTTC.

The chain recombines TRBV4-3 with TRBJ2-7; D might be TRBD1 (5 bases). This CDR3 is 16 amino acids long. Trimming removed 0 bases from V and 3 bases from J, with 15 bases in between. Per germline, CDR1 LGHNA and CDR2 YSLEER. CDR3 sequence: CASSQDGSRVGYEQYF. The CDR3 nucleotides read TGCGCCAGCAGCCAAGATGGTTCCAGGGTGGGCTACGAGCAGTACTTC.

The rearrangement links TRBV29-1 to TRBJ2-3; D is tentatively TRBD1 or TRBD2 (5 bases each). CDR3 length: 14 amino acids. V lost 5 bases to trimming and J lost 4 bases, with 16 bases between them. Germline CDR1 is SQVTM and CDR2 is ANQGSEA. This chain's CDR3 is CSVLGVPEADTQYF. The CDR3 region has the DNA TGCAGCGTTCTGGGGGTCCCTGAGGCAGATACGCAGTATTTT.

The chain uses TRBV6-5 and TRBJ2-4; D might be TRBD2 (6 bases). This CDR3 comprises 14 residues. The germline CDR1 and CDR2 sequences are MNHEY and SVGAGI. The V gene lost 6 bases and the J gene lost 0 bases, with 9 bases spanning the gap. The CDR3 nucleotides are TGTGCCAGCAGGGGGGGAATAGCCAAAAACATTCAGTACTTC. Its translation is CASRGGIAKNIQYF.

This chain connects TRBV2 to TRBJ1-1, with TRBD1 matching 7 bases. Germline assignment: CDR1 SNHLY and CDR2 FYNNEI. J was trimmed by 1 base and V by 7 bases; bases with no gene match: 6. This CDR3 is 14 amino acids long. The CDR3 loop reads CASTRQGENTEAFF. The CDR3 coding sequence is TGTGCCAGCACCCGACAGGGCGAGAACACTGAAGCTTTCTTT. The complete variable domain, with remaining parts taken from reference TRBV2 and TRBJ1-1, reads EPEVTQTPSHQVTQMGQEVILRCVPISNHLYFYWYRQILGQKVEFLVSFYNNEISEKSEIFDDQFSVERPDGSNFTLKIRSTKLEDSAMYFCASTRQGENTEAFFGQGTRLTVV.

This sequence joins TRBV7-9 and TRBJ2-5; D is perhaps TRBD2 (5 bases). The CDR3 covers 18 residues. Germline V gives CDR1 SEHNR, CDR2 FQNEAQ (reference sequence). The germline V and J ends were trimmed by 3 bases and 0 bases, with 20 bases remaining between them. The CDR3 sequence: CASSLGVPGRPYQETQYF. The CDR3 coding sequence is TGTGCCAGCAGCTTGGGAGTTCCCGGCAGACCATACCAAGAGACCCAGTACTTC.

The gene calls are TRBV9 and TRBJ2-1; 8 bases line up with TRBD2. J lost 4 bases, V lost 0 bases, and 6 bases had no gene match. The CDR3 covers 16 residues. Per the germline V gene, CDR1 is SGDLS and CDR2 is YYNGEE. This CDR3 reads CASSVENSGTYNEQFF. For the CDR3, the DNA is TGTGCCAGCAGCGTAGAGAATAGCGGGACGTACAATGAGCAGTTCTTC. The whole variable domain, remainder taken from reference TRBV9 and TRBJ2-1, is DSGVTQTPKHLITATGQRVTLRCSPRSGDLSVYWYQQSLDQGLQFLIQYYNGEERAKGNILERFSAQQFPDLHSELNLSSLELGDSALYFCASSVENSGTYNEQFFGPGTRLTVL.

V gene TRBV9 combines with J gene TRBJ2-7; D possibly matches TRBD1 or TRBD2 (5 bases each). Germline CDR1 and CDR2: SGDLS and YYNGEE. CDR3 length: 15 residues. V gave up 0 bases and J gave up 0 bases, with 10 bases separating them. The CDR3 DNA follows: TGTGCCAGCAGCGTAGGAGGGGCTCACTCCTACGAGCAGTACTTC. This encodes CASSVGGAHSYEQYF. Looking up the rest from reference TRBV9 and TRBJ2-7 gives the full variable domain: DSGVTQTPKHLITATGQRVTLRCSPRSGDLSVYWYQQSLDQGLQFLIQYYNGEERAKGNILERFSAQQFPDLHSELNLSSLELGDSALYFCASSVGGAHSYEQYFGPGTRLTVT.

This rearrangement joins TRBV5-8 to TRBJ2-1; 10 bases fit TRBD1. The germline V gene has CDR1 SGHTS and CDR2 YDEGEE. This CDR3 has 15 residues. V shed 3 bases, J shed 6 bases, and the junction held 6 bases outside the gene matches. CDR3 nucleotides: TGTGCCAGCAGCTCGGGACAGGGGTCCGGCAATGAGCAGTTCTTC. This encodes CASSSGQGSGNEQFF.

The chain links TRBV5-6 to TRBJ2-3; D is unclear. V lost 4 bases, J lost 4 bases, and 13 bases lay in between. Germline V gene data show CDR1 as SGHDT and CDR2 as YYEEEE. This CDR3 contains 14 residues. The CDR3 DNA reads as TGTGCCAGCAGCCGCCCTGACTCGGCAGATACGCAGTATTTT. Amino acids: CASSRPDSADTQYF. Using reference TRBV5-6 and TRBJ2-3 for the parts outside the CDR3, the full variable domain is DAGVTQSPTHLIKTRGQQVTLRCSPKSGHDTVSWYQQALGQGPQFIFQYYEEEERQRGNFPDRFSGHQFPNYSSELNVNALLLGDSALYLCASSRPDSADTQYFGPGTRLTVL.

This clone occurred once. The gene calls are TRBV5-1 and TRBJ2-5; D is unresolved. This CDR3 has 15 amino acids. V gave up 0 bases and J gave up 1 base, with 10 bases separating them. In germline, CDR1 is SGHRS, CDR2 YFSETQ. The CDR3 region is CASSLAPIGQETQYF. Written as DNA, the CDR3 is TGCGCCAGCAGCTTGGCCCCAATTGGCCAAGAGACCCAGTACTTC.

The chain carries TRBV2 and TRBJ2-7; D ambiguous. In germline, CDR1 is SNHLY, CDR2 FYNNEI. V gave up 7 bases and J gave up 7 bases, with 14 bases separating them. This CDR3 is built from 12 residues. The CDR3 loop reads CASKAPLREQYF. In nucleotides, the CDR3 is TGTGCCAGCAAGGCCCCCCTTAGGGAGCAGTACTTC.

The count of this clone is one. V usage is TRBV9 and J usage is TRBJ2-2; D possibly corresponds to TRBD1 (5 bases). The V end was cut by 6 bases, the J end by 4 bases, with 10 bases between. The germline V gene has CDR1 SGDLS and CDR2 YYNGEE. The CDR3 length is 13 residues. CDR3 coding DNA: TGTGCCAGCACCCAGGGTACCACCGGGGAGCTGTTTTTT. Protein product: CASTQGTTGELFF.

The chain joins TRBV5-1 to TRBJ2-5; D possibly matches TRBD1 or TRBD2 (5 bases each). The germline V gene has CDR1 SGHRS and CDR2 YFSETQ. This CDR3 has 14 amino acids. V dropped 4 bases and J dropped 4 bases, with 14 bases sitting between them. CDR3 protein: CASSGTSAAETQYF. The DNA for the CDR3 is TGCGCCAGCAGCGGGACCTCGGCGGCAGAGACCCAGTACTTC.

The V and J genes are TRBV28 and TRBJ1-2; D is perhaps TRBD1 (6 bases). This CDR3 comprises 14 residues. Trimming shortened V by 2 bases and J by 4 bases, and 11 bases separated the two germline ends. Germline V CDR1 and CDR2: MDHEN, SYDVKM. CDR3 in amino acids: CASSLGGQIYGYTF. In nucleotides, the CDR3 is TGTGCCAGCAGTTTAGGTGGACAGATCTATGGCTACACCTTC.

The rearrangement links TRBV2 to TRBJ2-3; either TRBD1 or TRBD2 may fit D (5 bases each). The CDR3 sequence is 12 residues long. Germline loops: CDR1 SNHLY, CDR2 FYNNEI. The germline V and J ends were trimmed by 6 bases and 5 bases, with 9 bases remaining between them. The CDR3 loop is CASRGGGDTQYF. As DNA, the CDR3 is TGTGCCAGCAGGGGTGGGGGAGATACGCAGTATTTT.

This clone turned up a few times. CDR3 nucleotides: TGCGCCAGCAGCCGGACAGGTTCCAACCCACACTACGAGCAGTACTTC. Encoded protein: CASSRTGSNPHYEQYF. V is TRBV5-1 and J is TRBJ2-7; 7 nucleotides match TRBD1. The length of the CDR3 is 16 residues. Germline CDR1 reads SGHRS; CDR2 reads YFSETQ. The V segment lost 4 bases and the J segment 3 bases; nucleotides outside the gene matches: 13. Looking up the rest from reference TRBV5-1 and TRBJ2-7 gives the full variable domain: KAGVTQTPRYLIKTRGQQVTLSCSPISGHRSVSWYQQTPGQGLQFLFEYFSETQRNKGNFPGRFSGRQFSNSRSEMNVSTLELGDSALYLCASSRTGSNPHYEQYFGPGTRLTVT.

The chain recombines TRBV6-6 with TRBJ2-1; 8 bases fit TRBD1. Trimming removed 2 bases from V and 7 bases from J; junction bases left unmatched: 7. CDR1 is MNHNY, CDR2 SVGAGI, per germline (reference sequence). The CDR3 contains 15 residues. The CDR3 loop is CASSYQDRDNNEQFF. Written as DNA, the CDR3 is TGTGCCAGCAGTTACCAGGACAGGGACAATAATGAGCAGTTCTTC.

Of note for this clone: Mismatch with germline at one junction end may stem from a read error. V gene TRBV4-2 combines with J gene TRBJ2-5; D gene ambiguous. The CDR3 is 11 residues long. Per germline, CDR1 LGHNA and CDR2 YNFKEQ. CDR3 amino acids: CANSQVETQYF. The CDR3 nucleotides are TGTGCCAACAGCCAAGTCGAGACCCAGTACTTC.

The chain is built from TRBV18 and TRBJ1-4, with D possibly being TRBD1 (5 bases). The V gene's germline CDR1 is KGHSH and CDR2 LQKENI. The CDR3 length is 15 residues. Trimming shortened V by 4 bases and J by 7 bases, and 16 bases separated the two germline ends. The CDR3 nucleotides read TGTGCCAGCTCACGAGCAGGGAATTCGGGTGAAAAACTGTTTTTT. Translated: CASSRAGNSGEKLFF.

This rearrangement joins TRBV28 to TRBJ2-4; possibly TRBD2 for D (7 bases). The CDR3 is made up of 17 amino acids. V lost 2 bases, J lost 5 bases, and 19 bases lay in between. In germline, CDR1 is MDHEN, CDR2 SYDVKM. The CDR3 DNA reads as TGTGCCAGCAGTTTAACCCTAGGGAGGGGGTCCGAAAACATTCAGTACTTC. Amino acids: CASSLTLGRGSENIQYF.

J is TRBJ2-7 and V is TRBV27; 7 bases line up with TRBD2. The CDR3 has 14 residues. Germline V gene data show CDR1 as MNHEY and CDR2 as SMNVEV (reference sequence). Trimming at V came to 5 bases and at J to 7 bases, leaving 11 bases not matched to a gene. CDR3 bases: TGTGCCAGCAGTACCGGGCTAGCGGCACCAGAGCAGTACTTC. Amino acid sequence: CASSTGLAAPEQYF.

This chain uses TRBV7-9 with TRBJ1-2, with 7 bases that match TRBD1. This CDR3 region has 14 residues. V dropped 5 bases and J dropped 8; count of bases not matched to a gene: 11. Per the germline V gene, CDR1 is SEHNR and CDR2 is FQNEAQ (reference sequence). The CDR3 DNA reads as TGTGCCAGCAGCGTAGGAGACAGGGATGGCGGCTACACCTTC. Its translation is CASSVGDRDGGYTF. Using reference TRBV7-9 and TRBJ1-2 for the parts outside the CDR3, the full variable domain is DTGVSQNPRHKITKRGQNVTFRCDPISEHNRLYWYRQTLGQGPEFLTYFQNEAQLEKSRLLSDRFSAERPKGSFSTLEIQRTEQGDSAMYLCASSVGDRDGGYTFGSGTRLTVV.

Notes on this clone: Distinct nucleotide sequences in the sample also encode this CDR3. The chain is built from TRBV6-5 and TRBJ1-5; TRBD1 is a possible D gene (6 bases). Germline CDR1 MNHEY, CDR2 SVGAGI. The CDR3 consists of 13 residues. The CDR3 sequence is CARGRGGNQPQHF. For the CDR3, the DNA is TGTGCTAGGGGTAGGGGGGGTAATCAGCCCCAGCATTTT.

In this sample, this clone turned up a few times. CDR3 amino acids: CASSSQPQHF. DNA for the CDR3: TGTGCCAGTAGTTCTCAGCCCCAGCATTTT. V is TRBV19 and J is TRBJ1-5, with D unresolved. Germline CDR1 reads LNHDA; CDR2 reads SQIVND (reference sequence). This CDR3 is built from 10 residues. V was cut by 5 bases and J by 6 bases, with 2 bases left in between.

This clone has a handful of counts. The genes are TRBV2 and TRBJ2-2; no firm D call. This CDR3 region has 12 residues. Trimming removed 4 bases at V and 6 bases at J, with 6 bases between. The V gene's germline CDR1 is SNHLY and CDR2 FYNNEI. CDR3 bases: TGTGCCAGCAGTGGGTTCCCCGGGGAGCTGTTTTTT. This codes for CASSGFPGELFF.

V usage is TRBV7-6 and J usage is TRBJ2-7; 11 bases are shared with TRBD1. After removal of 5 bases from V and 6 bases from J, the junction contained 6 bases not matched to a gene. CDR1 SGHVS and CDR2 FNYEAQ come from the germline V gene. The CDR3 has 14 amino acids. CDR3 bases: TGTGCCAGCAGCCCCTCGGGACAGGGGGTCGAGCAGTACTTC. It yields the protein CASSPSGQGVEQYF.

V gene TRBV5-1 combines with J gene TRBJ2-2; 9 nucleotides match TRBD1. The CDR3 length is 17 residues. The germline gives CDR1 SGHRS, CDR2 YFSETQ. The ends lost 5 bases at V and 8 bases at J; junction bases unmatched: 16. CDR3: CASRIASQQGASGELFF. Here the CDR3 DNA reads TGCGCCAGCAGAATCGCATCCCAACAGGGGGCTTCGGGGGAGCTGTTTTTT.

This chain uses TRBV5-6 with TRBJ2-5; D is ambiguous. The V and J ends lost 5 bases and 2 bases respectively, with 13 bases between them. CDR3 length: 14 amino acids. CDR1 is SGHDT, CDR2 YYEEEE, per germline. In DNA form, the CDR3 reads TGTGCCAGCAGTTTCGGACGTCCGCAAGAGACCCAGTACTTC. Translating it yields CASSFGRPQETQYF.

The CDR3: CASSQEIVKEQPQHF. For the CDR3, the DNA is TGCGCCAGCAGCCAAGAAATTGTGAAGGAACAGCCCCAGCATTTT. This chain links TRBV4-1 with TRBJ1-5; D not resolved. Trimming shortened V by 0 bases and J by 7 bases, and 13 bases separated the two germline ends. The CDR3 has 15 amino acids. Per the germline V gene, CDR1 is MGHRA and CDR2 is YSYEKL.

This clone has more than one count but fewer than ten. V and J are TRBV2 and TRBJ2-5; 7 nucleotides agree with TRBD2. Germline V CDR1 and CDR2: SNHLY, FYNNEI. The CDR3 runs to 13 residues. Germline trimming cut 1 base from V and 6 bases from J; bases unmatched to any gene: 2. DNA of the CDR3: TGTGCCAGCAGTGAAGGGCGGGAGAAGACCCAGTACTTC. Translated, it gives CASSEGREKTQYF.